This T cell receptor beta chain derives from a study of technical replicates of blood from four donors. This CDR3 has 12 residues. Trimming took 9 bases from V and 6 from J, leaving 11 bases between them. CDR1 and CDR2 from the germline V gene are MNHNY and SVGAGI (reference sequence). Some clones are missing from TCRdb's copy, which holds only in-frame ones; the method was immunoSEQ multiplex PCR. The table records tens of thousands of clones, roughly nine tenths of them present only once. The clonotype was recovered from a human donor in good health. The sample was T cells isolated from PBMCs. V and J are TRBV6-6 and TRBJ2-2; D possibly corresponds to TRBD2 (5 bases). Here the CDR3 DNA reads TGTGCCAGTTCTCCCGGGGCCGGGGAGCTGTTTTTT. Its translation: CASSPGAGELFF.